The clone carrying this T cell receptor beta chain turned up a few times. The antigen is unknown. Germline loops: CDR1 MNHNS, CDR2 SASEGT. Trimming took off 6 bases at V and 0 bases at J, with 12 bases between the two ends. CDR3 size: 15 residues. This entry belongs to a study of T cells after yellow fever vaccination. Study-level points and caveats: Contaminants from the bulk population, in the form of abundant clonotypes, could be found in FACS-sorted repertoires. Clonotypes appearing in both CD4 and CD8 compartments existed, and their share was small.

The authors made TCR cDNA by 5'RACE template switching, adding a universal primer site and UMIs. TCRdb re-derived calls from the 5' RACE reads in MiXCR, one entry per CDR3 protein. This sample has around 350,000 distinct CDR3 sequences; approximately 6% occur once, and the top ten carry 14% to 15%. V and J are TRBV6-1 and TRBJ1-3; D is unresolved. The input for sequencing was PBMCs, taken 5 days after the yellow fever booster vaccination. The source is a man aged 25-40 years who received the YFV17D yellow fever vaccine. CDR3: CASSQPSGSGNTIYF. The CDR3 coding sequence is TGTGCCAGCAGCCAACCTAGCGGCTCTGGAAACACCATATATTTT.